These 22 T cell receptor beta chains share one sample of origin, sequenced in a study of cytomegalovirus exposure and HLA in healthy donors. Assay used: immunoSEQ multiplex PCR; TCRdb lists only in-frame clones, some missing. The sample shows some 140,000 clones, roughly 90% of them seen only once. The sample was PBMCs. The receptors here all came from a man between 18 and 35 years old in good health and CMV-seronegative.

V usage is TRBV29-1 and J usage is TRBJ2-2; D possibly corresponds to TRBD1 (5 bases). Trimming took off 3 bases at V and 2 bases at J, with 7 bases between the two ends. Germline lookup yields CDR1 SQVTM and CDR2 ANQGSEA. The CDR3 covers 13 residues. The CDR3 DNA follows: TGCAGCGTTGATACAGGCAACACCGGGGAGCTGTTTTTT. Its protein is CSVDTGNTGELFF.

Only a few counts were recorded for this clone. This sequence joins TRBV2 and TRBJ2-1, with D possibly being TRBD1 (5 bases). Trimming took 1 base from V and 14 from J, leaving 9 bases between them. Germline loops: CDR1 SNHLY, CDR2 FYNNEI. This CDR3 is 11 amino acids long. The CDR3 sequence is CASSEDRTEFF. The DNA for the CDR3 is TGTGCCAGCAGTGAAGACAGGACCGAGTTCTTC.

The chain recombines TRBV2 with TRBJ2-1; maybe TRBD2 (5 bases). Trimming took 6 bases from V and 7 from J, leaving 7 bases between them. The germline CDR1 and CDR2 sequences are SNHLY and FYNNEI. The CDR3 length is 11 residues. For the CDR3, the DNA is TGTGCCAGCAGGTGGACTAATGAGCAGTTCTTC. Its translation: CASRWTNEQFF.

The chain uses TRBV2 and TRBJ1-6; D may be TRBD1 (6 bases). This CDR3 comprises 12 residues. Germline V gene sequence: CDR1 SNHLY, CDR2 FYNNEI. Trimming removed 6 bases at V and 10 bases at J, with 10 bases between. CDR3 sequence reads: CASRGQSSPLHF. CDR3 bases: TGTGCCAGCAGAGGACAGTCCTCACCCCTCCACTTT.

This clone has only one observation. A read error may account for a junction end that differs from germline. V usage is TRBV6-5 and J usage is TRBJ2-7; TRBD1 aligns across 10 bases. CDR1 MNHEY and CDR2 SVGAGI come from the germline V gene. The CDR3 is 14 residues long. CDR3 residues: CASSYSPRWDRGIF. DNA for the CDR3: TGTGCCAGCAGTTACTCACCTCGTTGGGACAGGGGTATCTTC.

This chain uses TRBV27 with TRBJ2-4; 16 bases are a match to TRBD2. Unmatched junction bases numbered 6, after V lost 5 bases and J lost 5 bases. This CDR3 region has 17 residues. Germline V gene data show CDR1 as MNHEY and CDR2 as SMNVEV (reference sequence). The CDR3 DNA reads TGTGCCAGCAGTCCCCAGGGACTAGCGGGAGGGGAAAACATTCAGTACTTC. Translation gives CASSPQGLAGGENIQYF.

This chain links TRBV14 with TRBJ1-6; weak D call: TRBD1 (6 bases). CDR3 length: 16 amino acids. V lost 6 bases, J lost 5 bases, and 17 bases lay in between. Germline V gene sequence: CDR1 SGHDN, CDR2 FVKESK. CDR3 residues: CASSQGRRFNNSPLHF. The DNA for the CDR3 is TGTGCCAGCAGTCAGGGGCGCCGTTTTAATAATTCACCCCTCCACTTT.

Only a few counts were recorded for this clone. The chain links TRBV21-1 to TRBJ1-2; TRBD1 was called by the table and not checked on the DNA. TRBV21-1 is flagged as a pseudogene. The CDR3 length is 15 residues. Here the CDR3 reads CASSKALSDKVDYTF. Here the CDR3 DNA reads TGTGCCAGCAGCAAAGCGCTTTCGGACAAGGTAGACTACACCTTC.

This rearrangement joins TRBV6-1 to TRBJ2-2; D might be TRBD2 (6 bases). The V end lost 2 bases, the J end lost 9 bases, and 10 bases lay between the germline ends. The germline V gene has CDR1 MNHNS and CDR2 SASEGT. This CDR3 has 13 residues. CDR3 DNA sequence: TGTGCCAGCAGTGAACGGGGGACCAGGGAGCTGTTTTTT. This translates into CASSERGTRELFF.

The V and J genes are TRBV27 and TRBJ1-1; a weak D match, TRBD1 (5 bases). Trimming took off 2 bases at V and 11 bases at J, with 15 bases between the two ends. Germline V gene data show CDR1 as MNHEY and CDR2 as SMNVEV (reference sequence). This CDR3 comprises 13 residues. This CDR3 reads CASSLDGGRYAFF. Here the CDR3 DNA reads TGTGCCAGCAGTTTAGACGGGGGTAGGTACGCTTTCTTT.

The rearrangement uses TRBV19 and TRBJ2-1, with D tentatively TRBD2 (5 bases). CDR3 length: 13 amino acids. The germline V and J ends were trimmed by 5 bases and 9 bases, with 14 bases remaining between them. CDR1 and CDR2 (germline): LNHDA, SQIVND (reference sequence). CDR3 in amino acids: CASSPLAGSEQFF. CDR3 coding DNA: TGTGCCAGTAGTCCCCTAGCAGGCAGTGAGCAGTTCTTC. Using reference TRBV19 and TRBJ2-1 for the parts outside the CDR3, the full variable domain is DGGITQSPKYLFRKEGQNVTLSCEQNLNHDAMYWYRQDPGQGLRLIYYSQIVNDFQKGDIAEGYSVSREKKESFPLTVTSAQKNPTAFYLCASSPLAGSEQFFGPGTRLTVL.

The J gene is TRBJ2-7, the V gene TRBV10-1, with 7 bases matching TRBD1. Trimming took 9 bases from V and 2 from J; bases not matched to a gene: 4. The CDR3 contains 12 residues. Germline V CDR1 and CDR2: WNHNN, SYGVQD (reference sequence). CDR3 DNA sequence: TGCGCCAGTCAGGGGGAGCCCTACGAGCAGTACTTC. Encoded protein: CASQGEPYEQYF.

This chain links TRBV6-1 with TRBJ1-1; D not certain. V was pared by 7 bases and J by 5 bases, with 17 bases between. CDR3 length: 14 amino acids. The germline gives CDR1 MNHNS, CDR2 SASEGT. In DNA form, the CDR3 reads TGTGCCAGCACGCCCCACGGGGTGAGTACTGAAGCTTTCTTT. Translation gives CASTPHGVSTEAFF.

The chain recombines TRBV5-1 with TRBJ2-3, with D perhaps TRBD1 (5 bases). The CDR3 totals 14 residues. Germline V gene sequence: CDR1 SGHRS, CDR2 YFSETQ. The germline V and J ends were trimmed by 3 bases and 3 bases, with 11 bases remaining between them. The CDR3 protein is CASSSEGATDTQYF. CDR3 in DNA: TGCGCCAGCAGCTCTGAAGGGGCGACAGATACGCAGTATTTT. Together with reference TRBV5-1 and TRBJ2-3, the CDR3 gives the full variable domain: KAGVTQTPRYLIKTRGQQVTLSCSPISGHRSVSWYQQTPGQGLQFLFEYFSETQRNKGNFPGRFSGRQFSNSRSEMNVSTLELGDSALYLCASSSEGATDTQYFGPGTRLTVL.

J is TRBJ1-1 and V is TRBV27; D is possibly TRBD1 (6 bases). This CDR3 has 15 residues. Deletions cut 2 bases from V and 4 bases from J, with 14 bases between. Germline V gene sequence: CDR1 MNHEY, CDR2 SMNVEV (reference sequence). The CDR3 reads CASSLTRGWGTEAFF. The CDR3 DNA reads as TGTGCCAGCAGTTTAACCAGGGGATGGGGCACTGAAGCTTTCTTT.

The chain recombines TRBV5-1 with TRBJ1-2, with unresolved D. CDR1 and CDR2 from the germline V gene are SGHRS and YFSETQ. Trimming left V 0 bases short and J 1 base short, with 10 bases between. The CDR3 runs 15 residues. This CDR3 is CASSLGEVLNYGYTF. The CDR3 bases are TGCGCCAGCAGCTTGGGGGAGGTTCTTAACTATGGCTACACCTTC. Together with reference TRBV5-1 and TRBJ1-2, the CDR3 gives the full variable domain: KAGVTQTPRYLIKTRGQQVTLSCSPISGHRSVSWYQQTPGQGLQFLFEYFSETQRNKGNFPGRFSGRQFSNSRSEMNVSTLELGDSALYLCASSLGEVLNYGYTFGSGTRLTVV.

The chain employs TRBV2 and TRBJ1-5, with unresolved D. The ends were cut back, 4 bases at V and 7 bases at J, with 5 bases in the middle. Germline loops: CDR1 SNHLY, CDR2 FYNNEI. The CDR3 runs 11 residues. CDR3 coding DNA: TGTGCCAGCAGTGTTAGCCAGCCCCAGCATTTT. Protein sequence: CASSVSQPQHF.

The rearrangement joins TRBV7-9 to TRBJ1-1; 10 nucleotides agree with TRBD1. The V and J ends lost 5 bases and 4 bases, in that order; junction bases with no gene match: 7. Per germline, CDR1 SEHNR and CDR2 FQNEAQ (reference sequence). The CDR3 is made up of 15 amino acids. DNA of the CDR3: TGTGCCAGCAGCGGAAGACAGGGGGCGAGCACTGAAGCTTTCTTT. It is translated as CASSGRQGASTEAFF.

J is TRBJ2-5 and V is TRBV29-1, with TRBD2 as a possible D gene (6 bases). The CDR3 loop spans 14 amino acids. Germline lookup yields CDR1 SQVTM and CDR2 ANQGSEA. V dropped 7 bases and J dropped 5 bases, with 20 bases sitting between them. CDR3 DNA sequence: TGCAGCGGCGGCAGGAATGGGGAGGAGGAGACCCAGTACTTC. Residues: CSGGRNGEEETQYF.

The rearrangement links TRBV29-1 to TRBJ2-5, with D possibly matching TRBD1 (5 bases). The V gene lost 7 bases and the J gene lost 5 bases, with 17 bases spanning the gap. In germline, CDR1 is SQVTM, CDR2 ANQGSEA. CDR3 length: 13 residues. The CDR3 DNA sequence: TGCAGCGCTCAGACAGCCTTCAGGGAGACCCAGTACTTC. Translating it yields CSAQTAFRETQYF.

The V gene is TRBV5-1, the J gene TRBJ2-7; 11 bases are a match to TRBD2. Germline V gene sequence: CDR1 SGHRS, CDR2 YFSETQ. The CDR3 is made up of 15 amino acids. V lost 1 base, J lost 4 bases, and 4 bases stayed unmatched. The CDR3 DNA is TGCGCCAGCAGCTTGCCCCTAGCGGGGGGTTACGAGCAGTACTTC. This encodes CASSLPLAGGYEQYF.

The chain couples TRBV7-9 to TRBJ2-7, with D possibly TRBD2 on 6 matching bases. The CDR3 covers 16 residues. The V gene's germline CDR1 is SEHNR and CDR2 FQNEAQ (reference sequence). V lost 5 bases, J lost 3 bases, and 20 bases lay in between. CDR3 region: CASSTPGRGSFYEQYF. The CDR3 DNA is TGTGCCAGCAGCACCCCCGGGCGGGGATCCTTCTACGAGCAGTACTTC.